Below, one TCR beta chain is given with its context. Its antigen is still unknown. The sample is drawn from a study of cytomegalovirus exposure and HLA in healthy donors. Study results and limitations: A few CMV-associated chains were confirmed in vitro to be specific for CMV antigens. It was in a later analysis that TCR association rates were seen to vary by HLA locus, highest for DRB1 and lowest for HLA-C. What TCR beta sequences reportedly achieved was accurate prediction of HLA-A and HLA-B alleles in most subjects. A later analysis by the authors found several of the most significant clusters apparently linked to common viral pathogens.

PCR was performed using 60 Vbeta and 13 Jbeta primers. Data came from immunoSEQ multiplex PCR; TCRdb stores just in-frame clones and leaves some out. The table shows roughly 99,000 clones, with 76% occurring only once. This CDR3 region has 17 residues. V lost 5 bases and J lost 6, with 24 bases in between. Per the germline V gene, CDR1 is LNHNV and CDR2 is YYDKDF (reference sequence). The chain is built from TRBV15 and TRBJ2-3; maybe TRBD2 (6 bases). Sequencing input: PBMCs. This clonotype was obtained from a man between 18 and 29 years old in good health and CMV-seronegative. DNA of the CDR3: TGTGCCACCAGCCCCGGGACGGGGGTGGTAATAGGGGATACGCAGTATTTT. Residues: CATSPGTGVVIGDTQYF.